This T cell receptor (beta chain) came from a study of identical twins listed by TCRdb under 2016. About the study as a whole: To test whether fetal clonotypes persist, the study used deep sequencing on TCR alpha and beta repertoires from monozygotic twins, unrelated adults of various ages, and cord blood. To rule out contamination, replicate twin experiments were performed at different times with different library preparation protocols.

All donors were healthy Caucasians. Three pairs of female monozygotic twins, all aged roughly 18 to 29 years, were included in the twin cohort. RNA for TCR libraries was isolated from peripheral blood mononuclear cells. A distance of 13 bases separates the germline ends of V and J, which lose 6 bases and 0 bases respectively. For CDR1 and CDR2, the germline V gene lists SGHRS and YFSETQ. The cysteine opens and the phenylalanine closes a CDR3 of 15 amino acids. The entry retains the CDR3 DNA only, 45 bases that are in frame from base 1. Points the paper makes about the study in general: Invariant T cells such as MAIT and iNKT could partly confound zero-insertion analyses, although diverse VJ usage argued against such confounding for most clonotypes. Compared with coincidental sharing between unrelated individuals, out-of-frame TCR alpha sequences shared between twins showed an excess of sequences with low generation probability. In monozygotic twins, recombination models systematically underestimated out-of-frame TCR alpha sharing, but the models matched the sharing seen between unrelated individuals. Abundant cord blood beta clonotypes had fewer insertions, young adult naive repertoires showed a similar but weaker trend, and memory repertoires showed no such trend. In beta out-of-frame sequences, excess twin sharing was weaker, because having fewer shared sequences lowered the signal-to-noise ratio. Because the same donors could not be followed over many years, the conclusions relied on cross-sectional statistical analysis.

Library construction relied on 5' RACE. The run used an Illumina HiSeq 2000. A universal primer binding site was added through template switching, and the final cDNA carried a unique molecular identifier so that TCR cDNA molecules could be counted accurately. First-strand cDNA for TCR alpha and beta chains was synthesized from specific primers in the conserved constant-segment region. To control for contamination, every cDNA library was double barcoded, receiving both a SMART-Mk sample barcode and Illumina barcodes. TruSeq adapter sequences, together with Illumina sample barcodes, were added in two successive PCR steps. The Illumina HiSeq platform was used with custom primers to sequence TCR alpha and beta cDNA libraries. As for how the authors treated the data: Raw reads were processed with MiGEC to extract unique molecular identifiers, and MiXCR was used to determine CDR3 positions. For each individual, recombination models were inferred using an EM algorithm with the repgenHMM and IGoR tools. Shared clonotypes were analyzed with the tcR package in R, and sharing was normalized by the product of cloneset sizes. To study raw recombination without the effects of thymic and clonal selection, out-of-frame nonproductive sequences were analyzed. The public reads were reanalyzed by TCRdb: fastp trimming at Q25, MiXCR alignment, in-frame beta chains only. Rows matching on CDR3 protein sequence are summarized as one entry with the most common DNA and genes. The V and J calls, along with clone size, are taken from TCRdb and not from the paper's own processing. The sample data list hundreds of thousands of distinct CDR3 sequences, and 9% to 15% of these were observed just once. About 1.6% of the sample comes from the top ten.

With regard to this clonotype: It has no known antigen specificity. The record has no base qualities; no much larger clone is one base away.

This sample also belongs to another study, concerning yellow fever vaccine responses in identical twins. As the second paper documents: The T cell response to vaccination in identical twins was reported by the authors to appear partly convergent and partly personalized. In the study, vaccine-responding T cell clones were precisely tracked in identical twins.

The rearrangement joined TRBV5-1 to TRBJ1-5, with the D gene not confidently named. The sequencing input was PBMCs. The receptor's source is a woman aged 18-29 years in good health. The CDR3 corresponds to CASKPGENSNQPQHF. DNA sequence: TGCGCCAGCAAGCCTGGAGAAAATAGCAATCAGCCCCAGCATTTT. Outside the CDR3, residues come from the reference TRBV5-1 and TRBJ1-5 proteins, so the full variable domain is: KAGVTQTPRYLIKTRGQQVTLSCSPISGHRSVSWYQQTPGQGLQFLFEYFSETQRNKGNFPGRFSGRQFSNSRSEMNVSTLELGDSALYLCASKPGENSNQPQHFGDGTRLSIL.